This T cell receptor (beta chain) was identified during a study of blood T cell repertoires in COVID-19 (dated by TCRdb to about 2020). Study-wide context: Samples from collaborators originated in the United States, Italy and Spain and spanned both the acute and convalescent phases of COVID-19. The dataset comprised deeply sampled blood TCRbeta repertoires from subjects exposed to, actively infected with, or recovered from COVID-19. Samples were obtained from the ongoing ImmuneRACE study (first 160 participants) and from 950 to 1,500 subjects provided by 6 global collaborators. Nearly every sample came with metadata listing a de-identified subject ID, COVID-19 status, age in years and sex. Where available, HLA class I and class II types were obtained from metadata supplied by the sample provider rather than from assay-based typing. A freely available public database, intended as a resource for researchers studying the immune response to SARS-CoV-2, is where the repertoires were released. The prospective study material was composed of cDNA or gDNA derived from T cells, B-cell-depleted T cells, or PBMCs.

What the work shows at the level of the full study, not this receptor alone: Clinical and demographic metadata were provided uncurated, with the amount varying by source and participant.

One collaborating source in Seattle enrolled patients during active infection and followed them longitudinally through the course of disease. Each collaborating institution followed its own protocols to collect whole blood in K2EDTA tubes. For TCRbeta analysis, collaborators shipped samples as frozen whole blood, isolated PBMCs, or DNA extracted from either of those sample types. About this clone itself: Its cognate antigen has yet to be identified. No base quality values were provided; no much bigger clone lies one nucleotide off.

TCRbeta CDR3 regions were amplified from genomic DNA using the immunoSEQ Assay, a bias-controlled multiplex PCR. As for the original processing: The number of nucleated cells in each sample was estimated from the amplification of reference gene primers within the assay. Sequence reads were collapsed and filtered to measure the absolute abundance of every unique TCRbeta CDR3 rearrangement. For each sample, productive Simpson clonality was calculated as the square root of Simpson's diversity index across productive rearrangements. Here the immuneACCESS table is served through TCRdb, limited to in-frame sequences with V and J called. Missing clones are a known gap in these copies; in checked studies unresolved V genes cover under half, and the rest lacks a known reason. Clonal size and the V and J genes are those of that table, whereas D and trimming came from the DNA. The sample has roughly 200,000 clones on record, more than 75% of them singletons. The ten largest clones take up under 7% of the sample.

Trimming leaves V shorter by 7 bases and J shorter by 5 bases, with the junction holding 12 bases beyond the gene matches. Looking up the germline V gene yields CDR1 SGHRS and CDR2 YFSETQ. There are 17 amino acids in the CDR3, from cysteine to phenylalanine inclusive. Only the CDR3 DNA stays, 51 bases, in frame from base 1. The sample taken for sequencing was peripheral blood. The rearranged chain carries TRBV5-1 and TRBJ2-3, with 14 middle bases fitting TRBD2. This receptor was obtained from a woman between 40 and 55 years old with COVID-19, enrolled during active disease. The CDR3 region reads CASGKTGTSGSLDTQYF. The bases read TGCGCCAGCGGCAAAACCGGGACTAGCGGGAGTTTAGATACGCAGTATTTT.